This paragraph covers one TCR beta chain sequence. Antigen: not known. This sample stems from a study of cytomegalovirus exposure and HLA in healthy donors. The CDR3 sequence is 16 residues long. The V and J ends lost 7 bases and 0 bases respectively, with 16 bases between them. Germline V gives CDR1 SNHLY, CDR2 FYNNEI. TCRdb's copy holds only in-frame clones and misses some; the assay was immunoSEQ multiplex PCR. Of about 250,000 clones detected, roughly nine tenths appear once; the ten largest clones hold 12%. Whole-study results and caveats: Rarity marked most TCR sequences, yet some public TCRs occurred in many donors. According to reports, the classifier identified cytomegalovirus status with high specificity and sensitivity. Cytomegalovirus-associated status was assigned to about 170 TCR beta chains.

This chain joins TRBV2 and TRBJ2-4; D possibly corresponds to TRBD1 (6 bases). Material for sequencing was PBMCs. This TCR derives from a man aged 18 to 35 in good health and CMV-seropositive. The CDR3 sequence: CASTLGQPGAKNIQYF. In DNA, the CDR3 is TGTGCCAGCACCCTTGGACAGCCGGGAGCCAAAAACATTCAGTACTTC.